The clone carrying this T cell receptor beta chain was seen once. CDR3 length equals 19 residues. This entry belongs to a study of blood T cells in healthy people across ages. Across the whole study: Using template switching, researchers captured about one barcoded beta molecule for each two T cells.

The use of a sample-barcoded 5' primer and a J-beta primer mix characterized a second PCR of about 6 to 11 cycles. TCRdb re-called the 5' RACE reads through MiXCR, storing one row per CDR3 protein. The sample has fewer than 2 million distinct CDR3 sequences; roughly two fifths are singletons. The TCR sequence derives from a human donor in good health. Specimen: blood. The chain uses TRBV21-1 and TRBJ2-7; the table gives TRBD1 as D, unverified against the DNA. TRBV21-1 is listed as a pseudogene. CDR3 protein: CASSKAARERGVPTYEQYF. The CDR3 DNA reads TGTGCCAGCAGCAAAGCGGCACGGGAGCGGGGGGTACCCACCTACGAGCAGTACTTC.